This T cell receptor (beta chain) was documented in a study of regulatory T cells in long-lasting Graves disease. Study-wide background: Persistent Graves' disease denoted over 5 years of antithyroid drugs plus positive TSH receptor antibodies. Study-wide findings and caveats: Among persistent patients, a larger number of public clonotypes were shared (approximately 2,900) than among newly diagnosed patients (approximately 970). TRBV28, TRBJ1-2 and TRBJ2-5 emerged as the favored segments in persistent disease. Accuracy was possibly reduced by small sample size.

This CDR3 region has 15 residues. Trimming cost V 4 bases and J 2 bases, with 11 bases left between them. CDR1 and CDR2 (germline): SEHNR, FQNEAQ (reference sequence). According to the study, TCR beta libraries were built with iRepertoire HTBI primers and CDR3-region Arm-PCR. TCRdb processed the multiplex PCR reads anew with MiXCR; each CDR3 protein has one entry. The repertoire consists of around 460,000 distinct CDR3 sequences, with 20% to 25% occurring once and the leading ten covering roughly 7%. The time point is: persistent/refractory GD, antithyroid drugs over 5 years with positive TRAb. TCR sequences were obtained from RNA taken from PBMCs. This clonotype was counted a few times. Its antigen is not known.

This TCR was sampled from a female donor with Graves disease. Sequenced material: peripheral blood mononuclear cells (PBMCs), taken when the disease was refractory, from a patient treated with antithyroid drugs. This chain uses TRBV7-9 with TRBJ2-2; D is unresolved. This CDR3 is CASSYAAINTGELFF. In nucleotides, the CDR3 is TGTGCCAGCAGCTATGCGGCTATTAACACCGGGGAGCTGTTTTTT. Variable domain in full (rest from reference TRBV7-9 and TRBJ2-2): DTGVSQNPRHKITKRGQNVTFRCDPISEHNRLYWYRQTLGQGPEFLTYFQNEAQLEKSRLLSDRFSAERPKGSFSTLEIQRTEQGDSAMYLCASSYAAINTGELFFGEGSRLTVL.